What follows are 31 T cell receptor beta chains derived from one specimen sequenced in a study of CD8 T cells in Susac syndrome. With random hexamers, reverse transcription was performed on roughly 0.5 to 1 ug of RNA. TCRdb processed the immunoSEQ multiplex PCR reads anew with MiXCR; each CDR3 protein has one entry. The sample shows 180,000 or so distinct CDR3 sequences, around 95% of them seen only once. Sequencing was carried out using CD4+ T cells from PBMCs. The receptors come from a human donor with multiple sclerosis.

The rearrangement uses TRBV4-1 and TRBJ1-2; tentatively, D is TRBD1 (5 bases). V was cut by 4 bases and J by 7 bases, with 13 bases left in between. In germline, CDR1 is MGHRA, CDR2 YSYEKL. The CDR3 runs 13 residues. In DNA form, the CDR3 reads TGCGCCAGCAGCCGGGTAGGGGCGGGTGGCTACACCTTC. Translated, it gives CASSRVGAGGYTF.

The rearrangement links TRBV4-2 to TRBJ2-4; 12 nucleotides line up with TRBD2. Germline lookup yields CDR1 LGHNA and CDR2 YNFKEQ. The CDR3 runs to 19 residues. Trimming cost V 0 bases and J 1 base; bases outside gene matches: 7. CDR3 DNA sequence: TGTGCCAGCAGCCAAGAGGGGCTAGCGGGGGGGCAGGCCAAAAACATTCAGTACTTC. Translating gives CASSQEGLAGGQAKNIQYF.

This chain connects TRBV20-1 to TRBJ1-5, with D tentatively TRBD1 (5 bases). Trimming removed 4 bases at V and 5 bases at J, with 12 bases between. This CDR3 spans 13 amino acids. Germline CDR1 is DFQATT and CDR2 is SNEGSKA (reference sequence). The chain's CDR3 is CSATGQTHQPQHF. The CDR3 nucleotides are TGCAGTGCTACGGGGCAGACGCATCAGCCCCAGCATTTT.

The V gene is TRBV20-1, the J gene TRBJ1-2; tentative D call: TRBD1 (6 bases). CDR3 size: 13 residues. CDR1 and CDR2 (germline): DFQATT, SNEGSKA (reference sequence). V lost 3 bases, J lost 5 bases, and 13 bases lay in between. CDR3 in DNA: TGCAGTGCTAGTCGACAGGAAGGTTATGGCTACACCTTC. Its translation: CSASRQEGYGYTF.

J is TRBJ1-1 and V is TRBV3-1; weak D call: TRBD1 (5 bases). This CDR3 spans 15 amino acids. CDR1 and CDR2 from the germline V gene are LGHDT and YNNKEL (reference sequence). Trimming cost V 7 bases and J 1 base, with 16 bases left between them. The CDR3 DNA sequence: TGTGCCAGCAAACGGGGGAGGATGGGGAACACTGAAGCTTTCTTT. It yields the protein CASKRGRMGNTEAFF.

The rearrangement joins TRBV15 to TRBJ2-6; the match to TRBD1 covers 9 bases. Per the germline V gene, CDR1 is LNHNV and CDR2 is YYDKDF (reference sequence). With 3 bases clipped from V and 1 base from J, the junction kept 4 bases outside the gene matches. CDR3 size: 17 residues. In DNA form, the CDR3 reads TGTGCCACCAGCAGGGACAGGGGAAGATCTGGGGCCAACGTCCTGACTTTC. This gives the protein CATSRDRGRSGANVLTF.

This chain links TRBV15 with TRBJ2-5, with 11 bases aligning to TRBD2. The germline V gene encodes CDR1 LNHNV and CDR2 YYDKDF (reference sequence). V shed 2 bases and J 5 bases; nucleotides not matched to a gene: 7. This CDR3 region has 16 residues. The CDR3 sequence is CATSRSGTSGGETQYF. The DNA of the CDR3 is TGTGCCACCAGCAGATCCGGGACTAGCGGAGGGGAGACCCAGTACTTC.

CDR3 in DNA: TGCAGCGTTGGACAGGGGGACTACGAGCAGTACTTC. The encoded protein is CSVGQGDYEQYF. The V and J genes are TRBV29-1 and TRBJ2-7, with TRBD1 identical over 9 bases. Trimming cost V 4 bases and J 3 bases; bases outside gene matches: 1. Germline loops: CDR1 SQVTM, CDR2 ANQGSEA. This CDR3 has 12 residues.

V and J are TRBV29-1 and TRBJ2-1, with D perhaps matching TRBD2 (6 bases). V was trimmed by 4 bases and J by 5 bases, leaving 12 bases between them. CDR3 length: 13 amino acids. Per germline, CDR1 SQVTM and CDR2 ANQGSEA. This CDR3 is CSVGSGQDNEQFF. The CDR3 DNA follows: TGCAGCGTTGGTAGCGGTCAGGACAATGAGCAGTTCTTC.

The chain couples TRBV30 to TRBJ2-5; either TRBD1 or TRBD2 may fit D (6 bases each). The CDR3 covers 14 residues. Between the trimmed V and J ends, which lost 0 bases and 6 bases, there was a span of 14 bases. In germline, CDR1 is GTSNPN, CDR2 SVGIG (reference sequence). DNA of the CDR3: TGTGCCTGGAGTGTTTCCGGGGGCGGGAAGACCCAGTACTTC. As protein: CAWSVSGGGKTQYF.

The rearrangement joins TRBV6-6 to TRBJ2-7, with D possibly TRBD1 on 5 matching bases. The length of the CDR3 is 12 residues. Trimming shortened V by 7 bases and J by 6 bases, and 13 bases separated the two germline ends. Germline V gives CDR1 MNHNY, CDR2 SVGAGI (reference sequence). Here the CDR3 reads CASNKGDGEQYF. The DNA for the CDR3 is TGTGCCAGCAACAAAGGGGATGGCGAGCAGTACTTC.

J is TRBJ2-3 and V is TRBV29-1; D perhaps matches TRBD2 (7 bases). This CDR3 has 13 residues. The V gene lost 7 bases and the J gene lost 3 bases, with 14 bases spanning the gap. CDR1 and CDR2 from the germline V gene are SQVTM and ANQGSEA. CDR3 DNA: TGCAGCGCCTCACAGGGAGGGACAGATACGCAGTATTTT. Its translation: CSASQGGTDTQYF.

The V call is TRBV4-3, the J call TRBJ2-5; 8 positions agree with TRBD1. CDR1 is LGHNA, CDR2 YSLEER, per germline. After removal of 4 bases from V and 5 bases from J, the junction contained 6 bases not matched to a gene. The CDR3 runs 14 residues. The CDR3 reads CASSRDRGRETQYF. The DNA for the CDR3 is TGCGCCAGCAGCCGAGACAGGGGTAGGGAGACCCAGTACTTC.

This sequence joins TRBV29-1 and TRBJ2-2; D is ambiguous. The CDR3 runs to 13 residues. V dropped 3 bases and J dropped 2 bases, with 7 bases sitting between them. Germline V gives CDR1 SQVTM, CDR2 ANQGSEA. CDR3 nucleotide sequence: TGCAGCGTTGAGGCATCCAACACCGGGGAGCTGTTTTTT. This encodes CSVEASNTGELFF.

This clonotype came up once. CDR3 protein: CASSQRILSGANVLTF. The CDR3 nucleotides read TGTGCCAGCAGCCAAAGGATCCTCTCTGGGGCCAACGTCCTGACTTTC. This chain links TRBV3-1 with TRBJ2-6, with unresolved D. Trimming took 2 bases from V and 0 from J, leaving 8 bases between them. The germline gives CDR1 LGHDT, CDR2 YNNKEL (reference sequence). There are 16 residues in the CDR3.

The chain recombines TRBV20-1 with TRBJ2-1, with 7 bases fitting TRBD2. V lost 3 bases to trimming and J lost 8 bases; unmatched junction nucleotides: 10. Germline values: CDR1 DFQATT, CDR2 SNEGSKA (reference sequence). CDR3 length: 14 residues. The CDR3 coding sequence is TGCAGTGCTAGGCCCCGGACTAGTTTGGATGAGCAGTTCTTC. Translation gives CSARPRTSLDEQFF.

The chain combines TRBV3-1 with TRBJ2-1, with a possible D match to TRBD1 (6 bases). With 1 base removed from V and 3 bases from J, the gap between germline ends came to 10 bases. The V gene's germline CDR1 is LGHDT and CDR2 YNNKEL (reference sequence). The CDR3 sequence is 15 residues long. CDR3 region: CASSQGDTFYNEQFF. The DNA of the CDR3 is TGTGCCAGCAGCCAAGGGGACACTTTCTACAATGAGCAGTTCTTC.

This chain joins TRBV30 and TRBJ2-5; a weak D match, TRBD2 (5 bases). Trimming left V 0 bases short and J 2 bases short, with 7 bases between. Germline loops: CDR1 GTSNPN, CDR2 SVGIG (reference sequence). CDR3 length equals 13 residues. The CDR3, as DNA: TGTGCCTGGAGTGTAGGACTTCAAGAGACCCAGTACTTC. This codes for CAWSVGLQETQYF.

The chain is built from TRBV10-2 and TRBJ1-6; possibly TRBD1 for D (5 bases). Germline V CDR1 and CDR2: WSHSY, SAAADI. There are 12 residues in the CDR3. V dropped 7 bases and J dropped 8 bases, with 9 bases sitting between them. The CDR3 region has the DNA TGCGCCAGCACCTGGGGGGATTCACCCCTCCACTTT. Its translation is CASTWGDSPLHF.

The chain links TRBV2 to TRBJ2-1, with 10 bases identical to TRBD1. This CDR3 comprises 13 residues. The trim removed 6 bases at V and 8 bases at J, leaving 4 bases unmatched. Germline V gives CDR1 SNHLY, CDR2 FYNNEI. CDR3 sequence reads: CASRRQGADEQFF. CDR3 DNA: TGTGCCAGCAGGAGACAGGGGGCCGATGAGCAGTTCTTC.

The chain is built from TRBV28 and TRBJ2-7, with 7 bases that match TRBD2. Germline V lookup: CDR1 MDHEN, CDR2 SYDVKM. CDR3 length equals 14 residues. Losses at the gene ends were 10 bases for V and 5 bases for J; bases not matched to a gene: 14. CDR3 sequence reads: CATNPREVKDEQYF. The CDR3 DNA follows: TGTGCCACCAACCCTCGGGAGGTGAAGGACGAGCAGTACTTC.

This chain uses TRBV12-2 with TRBJ2-7; the DNA was not used to check the table's D call, TRBD1. TRBV12-2 is noted as a pseudogene. The CDR3 totals 14 residues. CDR3 sequence (DNA): TGTGCAAGTCGCCGACAGGGGAAACTTTACGAGCAGTACTTC. Translating it yields CASRRQGKLYEQYF.

The chain joins TRBV9 to TRBJ1-5; D unresolved. The germline gives CDR1 SGDLS, CDR2 YYNGEE. Between the trimmed V and J ends, which lost 0 bases and 5 bases, there was a span of 6 bases. This CDR3 region has 13 residues. The DNA of the CDR3 is TGTGCCAGCAGCGTAGGGCCCTATCAGCCCCAGCATTTT. This gives the protein CASSVGPYQPQHF.

The CDR3: CASSPHIPDPVALRVQETQYF. CDR3 sequence (DNA): TGTGCCAGCAGCCCTCACATCCCCGACCCCGTTGCTTTGCGGGTCCAAGAGACCCAGTACTTC. The V and J genes are TRBV4-2 and TRBJ2-5, with a tentative D call TRBD2 (5 bases). Germline CDR1 and CDR2: LGHNA and YNFKEQ. This CDR3 spans 21 amino acids. The V end was cut by 4 bases, the J end by 1 base, with 31 bases between.

The J gene is TRBJ1-5, the V gene TRBV27, with unresolved D. The CDR3 runs to 15 residues. The V gene's germline CDR1 is MNHEY and CDR2 SMNVEV (reference sequence). Trimming stripped 2 bases from V and 3 bases from J, with 11 bases between. The CDR3 nucleotides read TGTGCCAGCAGTTTAAACCGGGATCCCAATCAGCCCCAGCATTTT. Protein: CASSLNRDPNQPQHF.

V gene TRBV12-5 combines with J gene TRBJ2-7; 11 positions match TRBD2. V trimming: 2 bases; J trimming: 3 bases; junction bases outside the gene matches: 0. In germline, CDR1 is LGHNT, CDR2 FRNRAP. The CDR3 length is 14 residues. Here the CDR3 reads CASGLLAGGYEQYF. The CDR3 bases are TGTGCTAGTGGTTTGCTAGCGGGGGGCTACGAGCAGTACTTC.

The rearrangement joins TRBV29-1 to TRBJ2-5; a possible D gene is TRBD2 (6 bases). CDR1 and CDR2 from the germline V gene are SQVTM and ANQGSEA. The CDR3 totals 12 residues. V was shortened by 7 bases and J by 4 bases, with 13 bases between the two germline ends. CDR3 sequence (DNA): TGCAGCGGGGGGGATGGGTCAGAGACCCAGTACTTC. This encodes CSGGDGSETQYF.

The chain is built from TRBV3-1 and TRBJ2-7, with D perhaps matching TRBD2 (5 bases). Per the germline V gene, CDR1 is LGHDT and CDR2 is YNNKEL (reference sequence). Trimming took off 7 bases at V and 6 bases at J, with 10 bases between the two ends. This CDR3 contains 11 residues. The CDR3 reads CASTKGGEQYF. The DNA for the CDR3 is TGTGCCAGCACTAAAGGAGGCGAGCAGTACTTC.

This chain joins TRBV6-1 and TRBJ2-4, with TRBD1 matching over 7 bases. V trimming: 6 bases; J trimming: 15 bases; junction bases outside the gene matches: 8. This CDR3 is 11 amino acids long. The germline V gene encodes CDR1 MNHNS and CDR2 SASEGT. CDR3 sequence reads: CASRGPGQSYF. Here the CDR3 DNA reads TGTGCCAGCAGAGGACCGGGACAGTCGTACTTC.

This clonotype was found a few times. The gene calls are TRBV7-3 and TRBJ2-3; TRBD2 matches at 8 bases. Germline V gene lookup returns CDR1 SGHTA and CDR2 FQGTGA. This CDR3 contains 13 residues. V trimming: 5 bases; J trimming: 6 bases; junction bases outside the gene matches: 4. This CDR3 is CASSRGTRDTQYF. The CDR3 coding sequence is TGTGCCAGCAGCCGAGGGACTAGGGATACGCAGTATTTT.

V usage is TRBV12-3 or TRBV12-4 and J usage is TRBJ1-2; no clear D. V lost 3 bases, J lost 8 bases, and 16 bases lay in between. There are 14 residues in the CDR3. CDR3 protein: CASSLGAGDRGYTF. The CDR3 DNA sequence: TGTGCCAGCAGTTTGGGCGCCGGGGATCGAGGCTACACCTTC.